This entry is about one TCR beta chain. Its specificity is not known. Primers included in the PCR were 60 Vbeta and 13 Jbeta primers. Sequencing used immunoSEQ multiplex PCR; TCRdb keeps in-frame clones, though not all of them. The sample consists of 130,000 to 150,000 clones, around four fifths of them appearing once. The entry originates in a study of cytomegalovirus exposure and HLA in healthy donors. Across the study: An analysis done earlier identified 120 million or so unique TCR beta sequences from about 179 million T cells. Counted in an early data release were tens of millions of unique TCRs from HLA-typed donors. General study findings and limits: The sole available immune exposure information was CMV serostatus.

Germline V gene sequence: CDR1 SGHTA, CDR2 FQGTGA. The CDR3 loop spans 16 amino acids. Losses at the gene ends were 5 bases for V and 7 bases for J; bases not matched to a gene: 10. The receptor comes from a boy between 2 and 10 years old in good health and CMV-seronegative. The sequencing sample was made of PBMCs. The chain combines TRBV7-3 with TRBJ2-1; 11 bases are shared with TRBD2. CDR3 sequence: CASSPRVAGGLNEQFF. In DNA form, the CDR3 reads TGTGCCAGCAGCCCGCGGGTAGCGGGGGGGTTGAATGAGCAGTTCTTC. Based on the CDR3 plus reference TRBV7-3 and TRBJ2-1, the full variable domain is GAGVSQTPSNKVTEKGKYVELRCDPISGHTALYWYRQSLGQGPEFLIYFQGTGAADDSGLPNDRFFAVRPEGSVSTLKIQRTERGDSAVYLCASSPRVAGGLNEQFFGPGTRLTVL.